These 21 T cell receptor beta chains were all obtained from the same sample, sequenced in a study of blood T cell repertoires in COVID-19. TCRdb's table, derived via immunoSEQ multiplex PCR, lists solely in-frame clones and lacks some. This table has fewer than 60,000 clones, about 86% appearing once. Sequenced input: peripheral blood. Receptors originate from a woman between 55 and 75 years old with COVID-19, enrolled during active disease.

This clone was picked up a small number of times. The DNA for the CDR3 is TGTGCCAGCAGCCAGAGGTCCCGGGGAGGGACCCAGTACTTC. Protein sequence: CASSQRSRGGTQYF. This chain uses TRBV4-2 with TRBJ2-5; tentatively, D is TRBD2 (6 bases). V was trimmed by 3 bases and J by 7 bases, leaving 15 bases between them. Germline-derived CDR1 and CDR2 are LGHNA and YNFKEQ. CDR3 size: 14 residues.

This sequence joins TRBV9 and TRBJ1-3; D ambiguous. The CDR3 is 14 amino acids. Germline V gives CDR1 SGDLS, CDR2 YYNGEE. V was pared by 2 bases and J by 0 bases, with 6 bases between. The DNA for the CDR3 is TGTGCCAGCAGCGTTCGGGGCTCTGGAAACACCATATATTTT. Protein: CASSVRGSGNTIYF. The complete variable domain, with remaining parts taken from reference TRBV9 and TRBJ1-3, reads DSGVTQTPKHLITATGQRVTLRCSPRSGDLSVYWYQQSLDQGLQFLIQYYNGEERAKGNILERFSAQQFPDLHSELNLSSLELGDSALYFCASSVRGSGNTIYFGEGSWLTVV.

The gene calls are TRBV30 and TRBJ1-1; TRBD1 is a possible D gene (6 bases). Trimming pared 1 base from V and 1 base from J, leaving 13 bases between. The CDR3 extends over 15 amino acids. Germline loops: CDR1 GTSNPN, CDR2 SVGIG (reference sequence). CDR3 region: CAWSALGHENTEAFF. CDR3 in DNA: TGTGCCTGGAGTGCCCTGGGACACGAGAACACTGAAGCTTTCTTT. Based on the CDR3 plus reference TRBV30 and TRBJ1-1, the full variable domain is SQTIHQWPATLVQPVGSPLSLECTVEGTSNPNLYWYRQAAGRGLQLLFYSVGIGQISSEVPQNLSASRPQDRQFILSSKKLLLSDSGFYLCAWSALGHENTEAFFGQGTRLTVV.

This chain uses TRBV6-4 with TRBJ1-6, with D possibly being TRBD1 (5 bases). The V end was cut by 7 bases, the J end by 9 bases, with 13 bases between. The CDR3 runs to 13 residues. Germline-derived CDR1 and CDR2 are MRHNA and SNTAGT. In DNA form, the CDR3 reads TGTGCCAGCAACGCCCAAGGGGCTTCACCCCTCCACTTT. This gives the protein CASNAQGASPLHF.

The J gene is TRBJ2-6, the V gene TRBV5-3, with D possibly TRBD1 on 6 matching bases. TRBV5-3 is designated an ORF whose function remains uncertain. This CDR3 region has 20 residues. Trimming shortened V by 3 bases and J by 0 bases, and 22 bases separated the two germline ends. The CDR3 loop reads CARSSRKIRTESSGANVLTF. CDR3 coding DNA: TGTGCCAGAAGCTCCCGAAAAATCCGGACAGAGAGCTCTGGGGCCAACGTCCTGACTTTC.

By frequency in the sample, this clone is medium-sized (0.01 to 0.1%). The chain is built from TRBV9 and TRBJ2-7; a weak D match, TRBD2 (5 bases). V dropped 3 bases and J dropped 0 bases, with 13 bases sitting between them. The CDR3 covers 15 residues. Germline CDR1 reads SGDLS; CDR2 reads YYNGEE. The CDR3 DNA reads TGTGCCAGCAGCGAAGACGACGGGGACTCCTACGAGCAGTACTTC. Its protein product is CASSEDDGDSYEQYF. Using reference TRBV9 and TRBJ2-7 for the parts outside the CDR3, the full variable domain is DSGVTQTPKHLITATGQRVTLRCSPRSGDLSVYWYQQSLDQGLQFLIQYYNGEERAKGNILERFSAQQFPDLHSELNLSSLELGDSALYFCASSEDDGDSYEQYFGPGTRLTVT.

V gene TRBV10-3 combines with J gene TRBJ1-1; 10 bases align to TRBD1. Per the germline V gene, CDR1 is ENHRY and CDR2 is SYGVKD. V lost 6 bases and J lost 2; bases outside the gene matches: 3. The CDR3 loop spans 14 amino acids. DNA of the CDR3: TGTGCCATCAGCTTGACAGGGGGCAACACTGAAGCTTTCTTT. Translated, it gives CAISLTGGNTEAFF.

This clone was detected only once. The chain couples TRBV9 to TRBJ2-1; D remains ambiguous. The ends were cut back, 2 bases at V and 5 bases at J, with 11 bases in the middle. CDR1 is SGDLS and CDR2 is YYNGEE in the germline V gene. This CDR3 contains 14 residues. The CDR3 bases are TGTGCCAGCAGCGTGATTAGCAGAGACAATGAGCAGTTCTTC. Its protein product is CASSVISRDNEQFF.

The CDR3 reads CSGDLAGELFF. CDR3 DNA sequence: TGCAGTGGCGATCTTGCCGGGGAGCTGTTTTTT. The genes are TRBV20-1 and TRBJ2-2; the D is unclear. This CDR3 has 11 amino acids. V was cut by 7 bases and J by 6 bases, with 9 bases left in between. Germline values: CDR1 DFQATT, CDR2 SNEGSKA (reference sequence).

The chain uses TRBV12-5 and TRBJ2-1; the D is unclear. The CDR3 is 15 amino acids. The germline CDR1 and CDR2 sequences are LGHNT and FRNRAP. Between the trimmed V and J ends, which lost 7 bases and 5 bases, there was a span of 18 bases. CDR3 protein: CASARRSSPNNEQFF. DNA of the CDR3: TGTGCTAGTGCCCGACGGAGCTCCCCTAACAATGAGCAGTTCTTC.

This clone was detected once. The chain employs TRBV4-2 and TRBJ1-6, with a tentative D call TRBD1 (6 bases). Germline V gene lookup returns CDR1 LGHNA and CDR2 YNFKEQ. The CDR3 is made up of 18 amino acids. The germline V and J ends were trimmed by 0 bases and 2 bases, with 14 bases remaining between them. CDR3 in amino acids: CASSQDPLRGTYNSPLHF. The DNA for the CDR3 is TGTGCCAGCAGCCAAGATCCCCTAAGGGGGACCTATAATTCACCCCTCCACTTT.

The chain joins TRBV28 to TRBJ1-6; possible D gene TRBD1, 5 bases. CDR3 length: 14 residues. Germline CDR1 reads MDHEN; CDR2 reads SYDVKM. V lost 3 bases to trimming and J lost 9 bases, with 12 bases between them. Here the CDR3 reads CASSFQGYGSPLHF. In nucleotides, the CDR3 is TGTGCCAGCAGTTTTCAGGGTTATGGTTCACCCCTCCACTTT.

This sequence joins TRBV7-9 and TRBJ2-1, with 10 bases that match TRBD2. With V trimmed by 7 bases and J by 6 bases, 15 bases remained unmatched. The CDR3 is 17 residues long. From germline, CDR1 is SEHNR and CDR2 FQNEAQ (reference sequence). The chain's CDR3 is CASTQSRLAGNFNEQFF. DNA of the CDR3: TGTGCCAGCACCCAATCGCGACTAGCGGGTAATTTCAATGAGCAGTTCTTC.

The chain is built from TRBV25-1 and TRBJ2-7; D is undetermined. Trimming removed 1 base from V and 4 bases from J, with 5 bases in between. Germline V CDR1 and CDR2: MGHDK, SYGVNS. The CDR3 has 12 amino acids. Here the CDR3 reads CASSESPYEQYF. The CDR3 nucleotides are TGTGCCAGCAGTGAATCTCCTTACGAGCAGTACTTC.

The V gene is TRBV6-5, the J gene TRBJ1-3; tentative D call: TRBD1 (6 bases). The germline V gene encodes CDR1 MNHEY and CDR2 SVGAGI. This CDR3 contains 13 residues. The chain's CDR3 is CAVTGNPGNTIYF. For the CDR3, the DNA is TGTGCAGTCACAGGGAATCCTGGAAACACCATATATTTT.

The rearrangement links TRBV5-1 to TRBJ1-1; tentative D call: TRBD1 (5 bases). Germline-derived CDR1 and CDR2 are SGHRS and YFSETQ. Deletions cut 2 bases from V and 1 base from J, with 6 bases between. The CDR3 loop spans 13 amino acids. Here the CDR3 reads CASSFGQNTEAFF. Written as DNA, the CDR3 is TGCGCCAGCAGCTTTGGACAGAACACTGAAGCTTTCTTT.

V usage is TRBV19 and J usage is TRBJ2-1; D perhaps matches TRBD2 (5 bases). Trimming pared 5 bases from V and 5 bases from J, leaving 10 bases between. CDR3 size: 13 residues. The germline V gene has CDR1 LNHDA and CDR2 SQIVND (reference sequence). This CDR3 is CASSSRLNNEQFF. The CDR3 DNA reads as TGTGCCAGTAGTTCGCGACTAAACAATGAGCAGTTCTTC.

This clone was detected only once. This chain joins TRBV7-9 and TRBJ2-1; D unclear. V was cut by 1 base and J by 4 bases, with 5 bases left in between. Germline loops: CDR1 SEHNR, CDR2 FQNEAQ (reference sequence). The CDR3 covers 13 residues. CDR3: CASSLGAYNEQFF. The CDR3 DNA sequence: TGTGCCAGCAGCTTAGGGGCGTACAATGAGCAGTTCTTC.

This clone was counted a single time. The genes are TRBV2 and TRBJ2-4; 9 nucleotides align to TRBD1. Looked up from germline, CDR1 is SNHLY and CDR2 is FYNNEI. V was pared by 8 bases and J by 4 bases, with 12 bases of the junction left unmatched. The CDR3 is made up of 16 amino acids. The CDR3 coding sequence is TGTGCCAGCTGGTCCGGGACAGGGAGGGGGAAAAACATTCAGTACTTC. Translation gives CASWSGTGRGKNIQYF.

CDR3 in amino acids: CASSEGRDRGKGYGYTF. The CDR3 region has the DNA TGTGCCAGCAGTGAGGGTAGGGACAGGGGTAAGGGGTATGGCTACACCTTC. The gene calls are TRBV9 and TRBJ1-2; 10 bases match TRBD1. Germline-derived CDR1 and CDR2 are SGDLS and YYNGEE. The CDR3 has 17 residues. With 5 bases clipped from V and 5 bases from J, the junction kept 15 bases outside the gene matches.

The V gene is TRBV29-1, the J gene TRBJ2-1; D is undetermined. From germline, CDR1 is SQVTM and CDR2 ANQGSEA. Trimming shortened V by 7 bases and J by 0 bases, and 13 bases separated the two germline ends. The CDR3 has 14 residues. CDR3 in DNA: TGCAGCGCTCTTGAGTACCGCTCCTACAATGAGCAGTTCTTC. Translation gives CSALEYRSYNEQFF.